Listed below are T cell receptor beta chains from one sample, sequenced in a study of blood T cells in healthy people across ages. A single record per CDR3 protein comes from TCRdb applying MiXCR to the 5' RACE reads. The sample lists roughly 1,800,000 distinct CDR3 sequences, around 50% occurring once. Sequences were obtained from blood. Source of these receptors: a woman aged 40 to 55 in good health. The conserved cysteine and the conserved F or W are not part of the CDR3 here. The size entry is marked missing in some rows and otherwise reads once, few, many or a size class.

j_call clone_size v_call cdr3_aa
TRBJ2-1 few TRBV7-7 ASSETAYNEQF
TRBJ1-6 . TRBV12-3/TRBV12-4 ASSLMGQGVSGSPLH
TRBJ1-3 . TRBV28 ASSEATSGNTIY
. . TRBV4-1 ASSLGNVETQY
TRBJ2-6 . TRBV12-3/TRBV12-4 ASSLSPLKPGQGNGANVLT
. . TRBV18 ASSPTTTYEQY
TRBJ1-2 . TRBV4-3 ASSQEQGALYGYT
TRBJ1-2 . TRBV4-1 ASSQGGQGLLNYGYT
TRBJ1-2 . TRBV7-2 ASSLGPPYGYT
TRBJ1-2 . TRBV5-6 ASSLIAGGTLSYGYT
TRBJ1-1 . TRBV29-1 SVKQGTLNTEAF
TRBJ2-7 . TRBV7-9 ASIFGQGEDEQY
TRBJ2-5 . TRBV7-2 ASTVSGGGMETQY
TRBJ2-7 once TRBV20-1 SARGLGSGYEQY
TRBJ2-1 . TRBV7-6 ASSLVSRVRRTRLGEQF
TRBJ1-2 . TRBV20-1 SASFGTDSSDGYT
TRBJ1-1 once TRBV29-1 SVAGGASNTEAF
TRBJ2-5 . TRBV14 ASSQDQIPGQGEETQY
TRBJ2-4 . TRBV6-6 ASPDSTKNIQY
TRBJ2-7 . TRBV20-1 SARDGVRRDYEQY
TRBJ2-5 . TRBV20-1 SAPTSPGGLRFETQY
TRBJ1-4 . TRBV6-6 ASLGRGRVLLTEKLF
TRBJ2-5 . TRBV10-3 AISEAGPNRGGETQY
TRBJ2-3 few TRBV6-1 ASSEMNRASDTQY
TRBJ2-7 . TRBV28 ASSPGTRDSYEQY
TRBJ2-1 . TRBV10-3 AISDGELSYNEQF
TRBJ2-7 . TRBV29-1 SAQPRGKGYEQY
TRBJ2-4 many TRBV7-2 ASSRDRADIQY
TRBJ2-3 . TRBV4-3 ASSQDLGITDTQY
TRBJ1-5 once TRBV6-5 AGSYGRGSNQPQH
TRBJ1-3 once TRBV13 ASSLGPPGNTIY
TRBJ2-6 few TRBV7-6 ASSHRTVRDLSGANVLT
TRBJ1-2 . TRBV3-1 ASSQEGGMIYGYT
TRBJ2-7 few TRBV20-1 SASGTGLSYEQY
TRBJ2-5 . TRBV6-5 ASSYFLRAETQY
TRBJ2-3 . TRBV4-3 APKAWERGMSTDTQY
. . TRBV6-5 ASSRGQGSYNEQY
TRBJ2-7 . TRBV3-1 ASSQSGSSYEQY
TRBJ1-6 . TRBV20-1 SARIGSPLH
TRBJ1-2 . TRBV28 ASRNLGQGSVGYGYT
. . TRBV12-3/TRBV12-4 ASRPPTGTGYYEQY
TRBJ2-1 . TRBV7-8 ASSFALTSSYNEQF
TRBJ2-3 . TRBV20-1 SAPGGGEYSTDTQY
TRBJ1-2 . TRBV6-5 ASSYSMGGGYT
TRBJ2-7 . TRBV5-1 ASSLDGRSFDEQY
TRBJ1-2 . TRBV4-1 ASSPQSPSYGYT
TRBJ2-3 . TRBV24-1 ATSDLGAGERDTQY
TRBJ1-2 . TRBV18 ASSPLTESYGYT
TRBJ2-7 few TRBV7-9 ASSPSQRRFHEQY
TRBJ2-7 . TRBV20-1 SARWGPNEQY
TRBJ2-7 . TRBV6-6 ASNSPATQH
TRBJ2-7 . TRBV4-2 ASAREANSYEQY
TRBJ1-5 . TRBV2 ASSTESNRPQH
TRBJ1-5 . TRBV3-1 ASSQWGGPSQPQH